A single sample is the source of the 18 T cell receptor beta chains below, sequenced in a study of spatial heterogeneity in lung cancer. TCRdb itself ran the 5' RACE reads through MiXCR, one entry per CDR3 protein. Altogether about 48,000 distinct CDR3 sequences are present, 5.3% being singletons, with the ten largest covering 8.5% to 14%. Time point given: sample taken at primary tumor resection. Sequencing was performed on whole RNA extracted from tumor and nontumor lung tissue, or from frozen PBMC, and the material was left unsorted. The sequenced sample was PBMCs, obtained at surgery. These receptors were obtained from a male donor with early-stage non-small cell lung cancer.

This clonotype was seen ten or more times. The CDR3 nucleotides are TGTGCCAGCAGCTTAGTTCTAGCGGGAAGCTATGAGCAGTTCTTC. Translation gives CASSLVLAGSYEQFF. The rearrangement links TRBV7-6 to TRBJ2-1; 9 bases agree with TRBD2. Germline assignment: CDR1 SGHVS and CDR2 FNYEAQ. V was clipped by 1 base and J by 8 bases; unmatched bases: 6. This CDR3 has 15 residues.

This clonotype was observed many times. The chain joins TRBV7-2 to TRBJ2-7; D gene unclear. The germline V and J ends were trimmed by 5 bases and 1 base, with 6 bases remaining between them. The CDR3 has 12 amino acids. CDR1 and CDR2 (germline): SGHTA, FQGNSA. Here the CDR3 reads CASSPSSYEQYF. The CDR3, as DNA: TGTGCCAGCAGCCCATCTTCCTACGAGCAGTACTTC.

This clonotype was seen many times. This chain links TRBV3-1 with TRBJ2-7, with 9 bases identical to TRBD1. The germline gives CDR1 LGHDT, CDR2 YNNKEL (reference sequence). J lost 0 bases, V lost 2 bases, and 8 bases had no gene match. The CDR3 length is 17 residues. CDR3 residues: CASSQSGGTGSSYEQYF. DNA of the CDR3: TGTGCCAGCAGCCAATCCGGGGGGACAGGGAGCTCCTACGAGCAGTACTTC.

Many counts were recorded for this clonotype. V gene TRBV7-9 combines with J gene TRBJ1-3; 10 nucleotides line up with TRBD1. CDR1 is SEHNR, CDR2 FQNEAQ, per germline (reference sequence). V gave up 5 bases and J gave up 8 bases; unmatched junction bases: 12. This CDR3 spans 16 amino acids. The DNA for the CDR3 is TGTGCCAGCAGCCCGGGACAGGGGTTCGTTGCATACACCATATATTTT. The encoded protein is CASSPGQGFVAYTIYF.

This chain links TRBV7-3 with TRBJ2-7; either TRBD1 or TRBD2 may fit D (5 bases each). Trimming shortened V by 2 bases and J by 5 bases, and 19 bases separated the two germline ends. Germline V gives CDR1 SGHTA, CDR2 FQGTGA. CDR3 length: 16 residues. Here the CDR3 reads CASSLYGTGSWDEQYF. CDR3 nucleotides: TGTGCCAGCAGCTTATATGGGACGGGGTCTTGGGACGAGCAGTACTTC.

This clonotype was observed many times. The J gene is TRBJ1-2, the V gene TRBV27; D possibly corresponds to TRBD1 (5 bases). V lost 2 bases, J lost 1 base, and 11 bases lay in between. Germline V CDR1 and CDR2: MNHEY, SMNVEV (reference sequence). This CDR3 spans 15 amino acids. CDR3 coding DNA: TGTGCCAGCAGTTTAAGTTCGACAGTTAACTATGGCTACACCTTC. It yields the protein CASSLSSTVNYGYTF.

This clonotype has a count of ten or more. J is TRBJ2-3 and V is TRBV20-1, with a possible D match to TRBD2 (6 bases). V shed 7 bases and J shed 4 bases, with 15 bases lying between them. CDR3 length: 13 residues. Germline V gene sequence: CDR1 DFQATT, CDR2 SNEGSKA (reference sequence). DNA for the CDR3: TGCAGTGTCAGAGGCGGGACCCCAGATACGCAGTATTTT. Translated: CSVRGGTPDTQYF.

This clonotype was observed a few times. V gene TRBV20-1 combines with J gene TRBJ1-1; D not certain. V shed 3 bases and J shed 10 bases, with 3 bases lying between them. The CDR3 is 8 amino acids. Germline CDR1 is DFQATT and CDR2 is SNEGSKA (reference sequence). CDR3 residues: CSARLAFF. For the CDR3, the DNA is TGCAGTGCTAGGCTAGCTTTCTTT.

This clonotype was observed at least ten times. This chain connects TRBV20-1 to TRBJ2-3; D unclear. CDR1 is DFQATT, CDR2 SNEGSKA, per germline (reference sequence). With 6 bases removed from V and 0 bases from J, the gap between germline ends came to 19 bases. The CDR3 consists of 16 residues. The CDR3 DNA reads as TGCAGTGCCCTGCCACCCCCCGGGTCTAGCACAGATACGCAGTATTTT. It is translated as CSALPPPGSSTDTQYF.

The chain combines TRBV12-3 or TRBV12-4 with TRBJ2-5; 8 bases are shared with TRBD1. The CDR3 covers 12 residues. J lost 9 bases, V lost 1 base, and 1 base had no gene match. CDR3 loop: CASSLETGAQYF. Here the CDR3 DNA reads TGTGCCAGCAGTTTAGAGACAGGGGCCCAGTACTTC.

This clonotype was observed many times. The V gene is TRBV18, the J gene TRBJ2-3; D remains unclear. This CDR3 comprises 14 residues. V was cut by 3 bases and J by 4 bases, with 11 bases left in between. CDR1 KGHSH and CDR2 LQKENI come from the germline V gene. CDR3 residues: CASSPATRADTQYF. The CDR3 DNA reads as TGTGCCAGCTCACCCGCGACACGGGCAGATACGCAGTATTTT.

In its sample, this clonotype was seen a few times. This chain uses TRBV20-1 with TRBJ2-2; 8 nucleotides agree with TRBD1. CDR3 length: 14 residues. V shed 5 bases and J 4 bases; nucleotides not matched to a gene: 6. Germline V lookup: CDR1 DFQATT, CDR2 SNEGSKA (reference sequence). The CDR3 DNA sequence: TGCAGTGCTCGCGACAGGGGCGGCACCGGGGAGCTGTTTTTT. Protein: CSARDRGGTGELFF.

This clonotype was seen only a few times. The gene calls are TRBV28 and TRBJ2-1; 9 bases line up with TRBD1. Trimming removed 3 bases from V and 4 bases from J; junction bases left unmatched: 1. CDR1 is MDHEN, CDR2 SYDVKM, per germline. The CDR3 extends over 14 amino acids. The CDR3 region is CASSFGQGYNEQFF. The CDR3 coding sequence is TGTGCCAGCAGTTTCGGACAGGGGTACAATGAGCAGTTCTTC.

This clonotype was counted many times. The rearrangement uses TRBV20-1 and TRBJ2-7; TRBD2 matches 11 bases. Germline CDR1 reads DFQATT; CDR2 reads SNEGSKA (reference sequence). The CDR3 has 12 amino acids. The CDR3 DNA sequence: TGCAGCACGCGACTAGCGGGAAACGAGCAGTACTTC. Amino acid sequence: CSTRLAGNEQYF.

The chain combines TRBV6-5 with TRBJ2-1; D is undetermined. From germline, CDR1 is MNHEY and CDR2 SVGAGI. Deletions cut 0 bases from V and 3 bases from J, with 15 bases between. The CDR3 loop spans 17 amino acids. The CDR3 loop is CASSYSTRRGLYNEQFF. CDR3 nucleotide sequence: TGTGCCAGCAGTTACTCGACGCGCCGAGGTCTCTACAATGAGCAGTTCTTC.

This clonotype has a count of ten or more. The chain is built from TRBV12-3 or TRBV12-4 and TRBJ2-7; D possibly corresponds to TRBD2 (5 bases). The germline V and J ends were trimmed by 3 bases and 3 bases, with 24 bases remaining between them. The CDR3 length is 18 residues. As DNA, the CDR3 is TGTGCCAGCAGTTTTTATCCCCCTGACGAGGGAAGGTTCTACGAGCAGTACTTC. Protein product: CASSFYPPDEGRFYEQYF.

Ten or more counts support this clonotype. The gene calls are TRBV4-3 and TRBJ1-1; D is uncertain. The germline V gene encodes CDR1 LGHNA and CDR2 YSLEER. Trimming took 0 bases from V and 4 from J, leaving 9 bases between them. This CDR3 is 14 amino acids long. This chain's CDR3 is CASSQDPGSTEAFF. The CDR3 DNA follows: TGCGCCAGCAGCCAAGATCCCGGGTCCACTGAAGCTTTCTTT.

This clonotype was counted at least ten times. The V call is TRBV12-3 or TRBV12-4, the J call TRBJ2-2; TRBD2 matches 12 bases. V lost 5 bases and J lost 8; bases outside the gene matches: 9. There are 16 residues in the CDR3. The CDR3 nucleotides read TGTGCCAGCAGTCGAACGACTAGCGGGAGAAATGGGGAGCTGTTTTTT. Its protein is CASSRTTSGRNGELFF.